The 11 T cell receptor beta chains given below trace back to one sample, sequenced in a study of shared clonotypes between healthy human individuals. Some clones are missing from TCRdb's copy, which holds only in-frame ones; the method was immunoSEQ multiplex PCR. This sample yields 1.4 million or so clones, of which around 98.5% are seen a single time; around 0.38% belongs to the top ten. Sequenced sample: naive CD4+ T cells sorted from blood. The subset was: CD45RA+ positively selected. The receptors originated from a man aged 25-45 years in good health.

The CDR3 loop is CASNPGISLHEQYF. Written as DNA, the CDR3 is TGTGCCAGCAACCCGGGGATTAGTCTCCACGAGCAGTACTTC. The chain couples TRBV6-1 to TRBJ2-7; a weak D match, TRBD2 (5 bases). CDR3 size: 14 residues. V gave up 7 bases and J gave up 5 bases, with 18 bases separating them. Germline lookup yields CDR1 MNHNS and CDR2 SASEGT.

This clone is a singleton in its sample. The rearrangement joins TRBV6-1 to TRBJ2-1; D is unresolved. The CDR3 has 14 residues. Germline CDR1 and CDR2: MNHNS and SASEGT. Trimming took 7 bases from V and 2 from J, leaving 12 bases between them. The CDR3 DNA sequence: TGTGCCAGCACCACTCGCCTTACCTACAATGAGCAGTTCTTC. Its translation: CASTTRLTYNEQFF.

The genes are TRBV27 and TRBJ1-1, with a weak D call TRBD1 (6 bases). Germline loops: CDR1 MNHEY, CDR2 SMNVEV (reference sequence). The CDR3 spans 14 residues. The V end lost 5 bases, the J end lost 5 bases, and 15 bases lay between the germline ends. The CDR3 DNA follows: TGTGCCAGCAGTGCCTCAGGGGATAGGACTGAAGCTTTCTTT. As protein: CASSASGDRTEAFF.

The genes are TRBV7-6 and TRBJ1-5; D gene unclear. Trimming took 5 bases from V and 6 from J, leaving 20 bases between them. The CDR3 is 16 amino acids. Germline CDR1 is SGHVS and CDR2 is FNYEAQ. CDR3 loop: CASSQNSGGKGQPQHF. In DNA, the CDR3 is TGTGCCAGCAGCCAAAATAGCGGCGGCAAGGGTCAGCCCCAGCATTTT.

V gene TRBV5-5 combines with J gene TRBJ1-5, with D unclear. This CDR3 region has 15 residues. Germline V gene data show CDR1 as SGHKS and CDR2 as YYEKEE (reference sequence). V lost 2 bases and J 3 bases, leaving 12 bases between the germline ends. The DNA for the CDR3 is TGTGCCAGCAGCTTTTCAGGCCAACCCAATCAGCCCCAGCATTTT. Protein sequence: CASSFSGQPNQPQHF.

The sample holds one count of this clone. The J gene is TRBJ1-1, the V gene TRBV4-1; D is ambiguous. Trimming shortened V by 0 bases and J by 0 bases, and 8 bases separated the two germline ends. CDR3 size: 15 residues. Germline V gene lookup returns CDR1 MGHRA and CDR2 YSYEKL. The CDR3 DNA is TGCGCCAGCAGCCAAGAGGGTACAATGAACACTGAAGCTTTCTTT. Its protein product is CASSQEGTMNTEAFF.

This chain connects TRBV27 to TRBJ2-3; a possible D gene is TRBD2 (6 bases). The V end was cut by 3 bases, the J end by 6 bases, with 10 bases between. The CDR3 is 13 amino acids. CDR1 and CDR2 from the germline V gene are MNHEY and SMNVEV (reference sequence). Written as DNA, the CDR3 is TGTGCCAGCAGTTTCCCCGCGGGGGATACGCAGTATTTT. Protein: CASSFPAGDTQYF.

The V gene is TRBV10-3, the J gene TRBJ2-7, with 11 bases aligning to TRBD2. The CDR3 has 13 amino acids. Germline CDR1 is ENHRY and CDR2 is SYGVKD. Trimming at V came to 9 bases and at J to 3 bases, leaving 4 bases not matched to a gene. CDR3 sequence reads: CAIRLAGHYEQYF. As DNA, the CDR3 is TGTGCCATTAGACTAGCGGGACACTACGAGCAGTACTTC.

The chain has TRBV7-6 and TRBJ2-1; 7 bases match TRBD2. The V segment lost 5 bases and the J segment 2 bases; nucleotides outside the gene matches: 27. Per germline, CDR1 SGHVS and CDR2 FNYEAQ. The CDR3 spans 22 residues. For the CDR3, the DNA is TGTGCCAGCAGCCAAAAGATTGGGATAGCGGGCGAAGCATCTATGACCTACAATGAGCAGTTCTTC. Protein product: CASSQKIGIAGEASMTYNEQFF.

CDR3 coding DNA: TGTGCCAGCAGTCCCTCCTTCGACAGGGGGCGCAGCGAGCAGTACTTC. It translates to CASSPSFDRGRSEQYF. The chain links TRBV28 to TRBJ2-7, with TRBD1 matching 10 bases. The length of the CDR3 is 16 residues. Germline V lookup: CDR1 MDHEN, CDR2 SYDVKM. V shed 5 bases and J 6 bases; nucleotides not matched to a gene: 13.

The chain recombines TRBV5-1 with TRBJ2-3, with 8 bases aligning to TRBD2. The ends lost 5 bases at V and 10 bases at J; junction bases unmatched: 18. CDR1 is SGHRS, CDR2 YFSETQ, per germline. CDR3 length: 16 residues. CDR3 sequence: CASRYSGSRLGGSQYF. Written as DNA, the CDR3 is TGCGCCAGCAGATACAGCGGGAGTCGGTTGGGTGGGTCGCAGTATTTT.